Following are 12 T cell receptor beta chains from one sample sequenced in a study of blood T cell repertoires in COVID-19. Produced via immunoSEQ multiplex PCR; TCRdb's table is partial and in-frame only. The data show fewer than 150,000 clones, about 84% seen once. The material sequenced was peripheral blood. These receptors were obtained from a woman older than 75 in a cohort sampled during active or convalescent COVID-19.

The gene calls are TRBV30 and TRBJ1-4, with a tentative D call TRBD1 (6 bases). The germline gives CDR1 GTSNPN, CDR2 SVGIG (reference sequence). V shed 2 bases and J shed 8 bases, with 15 bases lying between them. CDR3 length: 14 residues. The CDR3 DNA is TGTGCCTGGAGTCGGGGACATCGGAGAGAAAAACTGTTTTTT. This encodes CAWSRGHRREKLFF.

V gene TRBV4-2 combines with J gene TRBJ2-5, with 8 bases aligning to TRBD2. Germline CDR1 is LGHNA and CDR2 is YNFKEQ. V lost 1 base, J lost 1 base, and 8 bases stayed unmatched. CDR3 size: 17 residues. The CDR3 DNA is TGTGCCAGCAGCCAAGTTGGGGCGGGGGGTTTCCAAGAGACCCAGTACTTC. Translating it yields CASSQVGAGGFQETQYF.

This clone occurred once. The chain links TRBV6-1 to TRBJ1-5; 7 nucleotides agree with TRBD1. CDR3 length: 16 amino acids. After removal of 1 base from V and 3 bases from J, the junction contained 6 bases not matched to a gene. Germline V lookup: CDR1 MNHNS, CDR2 SASEGT. The CDR3: CASSEGQGKANQPQHF. CDR3 DNA sequence: TGTGCCAGCAGTGAAGGACAGGGAAAAGCCAATCAGCCCCAGCATTTT.

The rearrangement links TRBV7-8 to TRBJ1-2, with TRBD1 matching 9 bases. V lost 5 bases, J lost 0 bases, and 1 base stayed unmatched. Germline CDR1 SGHVS, CDR2 FQNEAQ. This CDR3 has 14 residues. The CDR3 loop reads CASSRTGANYGYTF. CDR3 nucleotides: TGTGCCAGCAGCCGGACAGGGGCTAACTATGGCTACACCTTC.

The chain joins TRBV29-1 to TRBJ1-5, with a possible D match to TRBD1 (5 bases). In germline, CDR1 is SQVTM, CDR2 ANQGSEA. The CDR3 loop spans 13 amino acids. Trimming cost V 4 bases and J 5 bases, with 12 bases left between them. This CDR3 is CSVAREVDQPQHF. CDR3 DNA: TGCAGCGTTGCCAGGGAAGTCGATCAGCCCCAGCATTTT.

The CDR3 loop reads CASSKDTDNEQFF. The CDR3 nucleotides read TGTGCCAGCTCAAAGGACACTGACAATGAGCAGTTCTTC. This chain links TRBV7-9 with TRBJ2-1; D perhaps matches TRBD1 (5 bases). This CDR3 has 13 residues. Per the germline V gene, CDR1 is SEHNR and CDR2 is FQNEAQ (reference sequence). Trimming pared 8 bases from V and 5 bases from J, leaving 13 bases between.

J is TRBJ1-6 and V is TRBV7-9; weak D call: TRBD1 (6 bases). Between the trimmed V and J ends, which lost 8 bases and 8 bases, there was a span of 16 bases. The germline gives CDR1 SEHNR, CDR2 FQNEAQ (reference sequence). The CDR3 is 14 amino acids. The chain's CDR3 is CASERGQSYSPLHF. The CDR3 DNA sequence: TGTGCCAGCGAGAGAGGACAGTCCTATTCACCCCTCCACTTT.

V usage is TRBV5-5 and J usage is TRBJ1-2, with D possibly matching TRBD1 (5 bases). The CDR3 runs 13 residues. Trimming stripped 4 bases from V and 4 bases from J, with 11 bases between. Germline CDR1 and CDR2: SGHKS and YYEKEE (reference sequence). The CDR3, as DNA: TGTGCCAGCAGCAGTGGAGGGGCCTATGGCTACACCTTC. Translation: CASSSGGAYGYTF.

With respect to this clone: Other nucleotide sequences from this sample produce the same CDR3. The chain recombines TRBV18 with TRBJ1-1, with TRBD1 as a possible D gene (6 bases). Trimming stripped 3 bases from V and 0 bases from J, with 11 bases between. The CDR3 runs 15 residues. CDR1 KGHSH and CDR2 LQKENI come from the germline V gene. The CDR3 sequence: CASSPGRDMNTEAFF. The CDR3 DNA reads as TGTGCCAGCTCACCGGGACGGGACATGAACACTGAAGCTTTCTTT.

This clone showed up just once. The rearrangement links TRBV7-3 to TRBJ1-1; TRBD1 aligns across 8 bases. Germline values: CDR1 SGHTA, CDR2 FQGTGA. The CDR3 has 13 residues. Trimming cost V 5 bases and J 4 bases; bases outside gene matches: 3. This CDR3 is CASSGDRSTEAFF. DNA for the CDR3: TGTGCCAGCAGCGGGGACAGGAGCACTGAAGCTTTCTTT.

The chain joins TRBV6-4 to TRBJ2-1; D possibly corresponds to TRBD2 (6 bases). From germline, CDR1 is MRHNA and CDR2 SNTAGT. The CDR3 has 13 amino acids. Deletions cut 5 bases from V and 10 bases from J, with 15 bases between. In DNA, the CDR3 is TGTGCCAGCAGTAGACTATCGGGAGCCGAGCAGTTCTTC. It translates to CASSRLSGAEQFF.

This rearrangement joins TRBV19 to TRBJ2-7; 7 nucleotides line up with TRBD1. The CDR3 is 14 amino acids. Germline-derived CDR1 and CDR2 are LNHDA and SQIVND (reference sequence). V shed 9 bases, J shed 3 bases, and the junction held 11 bases outside the gene matches. The CDR3 region is CASNPGTDLYEQYF. DNA of the CDR3: TGTGCCAGCAACCCCGGGACAGACCTCTACGAGCAGTACTTC.